This T cell receptor beta chain was sequenced in a study of shared clonotypes between healthy human individuals. The study, taken as a whole, reports: All-four-donor shared clonotypes had higher generation probabilities than non-shared clonotypes did.

Concerning this clone: Its specificity is not known.

Deletions cut 0 bases from V and 8 bases from J, with 4 bases between. The germline V gene encodes CDR1 LGHNA and CDR2 YSLEER. The CDR3 consists of 12 residues. How the authors handled the data: Sequence data from immunoSEQ were junction-only and lacked quality scores; consequently, filtering differed. Measured with immunoSEQ multiplex PCR; TCRdb has only the in-frame clones, and not every one. V and J calls and clone size come straight from that table; D and trimming were deduced from the DNA. Among fewer than 3 million clones, less than 95% were seen once, and the ten largest hold around 0.38%. The chain recombines TRBV4-3 with TRBJ2-2; no definite D call. The sample taken for sequencing was naive CD4+ T cells from PBMCs. Sample subset: CD45RA+ positively selected. The clonotype originates from a man between 18 and 35 years old in good health. Some clones in this sample may be carry-over from other donors' samples. The CDR3 DNA reads as TGCGCCAGCAGCCAAGATAGTGGGGAGCTGTTTTTT. This codes for CASSQDSGELFF.